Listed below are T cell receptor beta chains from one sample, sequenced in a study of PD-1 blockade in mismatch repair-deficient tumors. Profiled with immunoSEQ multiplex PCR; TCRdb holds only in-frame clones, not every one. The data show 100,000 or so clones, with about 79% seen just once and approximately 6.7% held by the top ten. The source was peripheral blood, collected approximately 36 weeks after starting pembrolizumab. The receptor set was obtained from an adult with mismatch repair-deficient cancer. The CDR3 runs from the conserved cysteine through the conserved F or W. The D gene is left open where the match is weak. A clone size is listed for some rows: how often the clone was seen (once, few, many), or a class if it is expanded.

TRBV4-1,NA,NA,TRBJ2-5,TGCGCCAGCAGCCAAGAGGAGAGGGCAGAGACCCAGTACTTC,CASSQEERAETQYF
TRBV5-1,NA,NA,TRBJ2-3,TGCGCCAGCAGCTACGGGCGGGATACAGATACGCAGTATTTT,CASSYGRDTDTQYF
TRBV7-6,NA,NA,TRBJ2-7,TGTGCCAGCAGCACGCGGGGCTCCTACGAGCAGTACTTC,CASSTRGSYEQYF
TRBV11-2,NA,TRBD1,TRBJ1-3,TGTGCCAGCAGCTGGGGGGACAGGAGTTCTGGAAACACCATATATTTT,CASSWGDRSSGNTIYF
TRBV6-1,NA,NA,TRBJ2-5,TGTGCCAGCAGTCAAGAGACCCAGTACTTC,CASSQETQYF
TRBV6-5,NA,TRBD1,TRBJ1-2,TGTGCCAGCAGACAAGCCGGGACAGGCTACTATGGCTACACCTTC,CASRQAGTGYYGYTF
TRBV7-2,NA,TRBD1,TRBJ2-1,TGTGCCAGCAGCTCCTCACAGGGGTCCCACAATGAGCAGTTCTTC,CASSSSQGSHNEQFF
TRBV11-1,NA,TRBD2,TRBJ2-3,TGTGCCAGCAGCTCGACTAGCGGGAGGGCCCCAGATACGCAGTATTTT,CASSSTSGRAPDTQYF
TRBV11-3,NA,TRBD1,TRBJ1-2,TGTGCCAGCAGCTTACTCGAGACAGGGGCACTGGGCTATGGCTACACCTTC,CASSLLETGALGYGYTF
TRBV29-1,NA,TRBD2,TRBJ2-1,TGCAGCGTTCCGGGACTAGTGGTTTTGTTGGATTACAATGAGCAGTTCTTC,CSVPGLVVLLDYNEQFF
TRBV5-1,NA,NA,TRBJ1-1,TGCGCCAGCAGCTGGGGGGACGCGACGGGGTGGAACACTGAAGCTTTCTTT,CASSWGDATGWNTEAFF
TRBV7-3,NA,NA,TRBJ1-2,TGTGCCAGCAGCACGAATGGACAGTTTGGCTACACCTTC,CASSTNGQFGYTF
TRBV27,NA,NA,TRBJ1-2,TGTGCCAGCAGTTGGGCCCGACAGAATGCGAATGGCTACACCTTC,CASSWARQNANGYTF
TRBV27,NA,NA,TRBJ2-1,TGTGCCAGCAGTGCCCGGGGTGGCCGGGACGAGCAGTTCTTC,CASSARGGRDEQFF
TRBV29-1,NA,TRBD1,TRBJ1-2,TGCAGCGTTAAAGGGGACAGCTACAACTATGGCTACACCTTC,CSVKGDSYNYGYTF
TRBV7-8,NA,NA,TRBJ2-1,TGTGCCAGCAGCCCAAGGGGGGAGGGCTCCTACAATGAGCAGTTCTTC,CASSPRGEGSYNEQFF
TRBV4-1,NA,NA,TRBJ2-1,TGCGCCAGCAGCCAAGACACTGGCACCGGTCGAGAGCAGTTCTTC,CASSQDTGTGREQFF
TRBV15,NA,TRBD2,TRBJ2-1,TGTGCCACCAGCAGAGATCCCCTGGCTAGCGGGACTAACAATGAGCAGTTCTTC,CATSRDPLASGTNNEQFF
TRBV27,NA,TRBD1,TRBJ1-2,TGTGCCAGCAGTCTTCAGGGGGCGCGTGGCTACACCTTC,CASSLQGARGYTF
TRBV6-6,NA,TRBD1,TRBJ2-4,TGTGCCAGCAGTTACTCGACAGGGGGCTCGGACATTCAGTACTTC,CASSYSTGGSDIQYF
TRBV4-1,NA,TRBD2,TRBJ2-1,TGCGCCAGCAGCCAACTAGCGGGAGATGGTTATGAGCAGTTCTTC,CASSQLAGDGYEQFF
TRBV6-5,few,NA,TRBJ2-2,TGTGCCAGCAGTTACAGTCGGAGCGTAGGCGAGCTGTTTTTT,CASSYSRSVGELFF
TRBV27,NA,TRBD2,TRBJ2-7,TGTGCCACTCGGGCAGGGAGCTTAGCGGGAGGGGGCGAGCAGTACTTC,CATRAGSLAGGGEQYF
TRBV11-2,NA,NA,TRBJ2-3,TGTGCCAGCAGCTTAGGCAGCACAGATACGCAGTATTTT,CASSLGSTDTQYF
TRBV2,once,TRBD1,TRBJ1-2,TGTGCCAGCAGGCGGACAGGGAATGATGGCTACACCTTC,CASRRTGNDGYTF
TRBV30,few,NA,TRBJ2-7,TGTGCCTGGAGTGTGTCGAACTCCTACGAGCAGTACTTC,CAWSVSNSYEQYF
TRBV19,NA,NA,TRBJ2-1,TGTGCCAGTAGCGGGGACCATGAGCAGTTCTTC,CASSGDHEQFF
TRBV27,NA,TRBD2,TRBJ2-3,TGTGCCAGCAGTTCCCTTGGACTAGCGGGTTATACGCAGTATTTT,CASSSLGLAGYTQYF
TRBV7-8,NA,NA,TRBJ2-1,TGTGCCAGCAGCCTCAAGGACCAGGCGAGGCCCTACAATGAGCAGTTCTTC,CASSLKDQARPYNEQFF